These 11 T cell receptor beta chains share one sample of origin, sequenced in a study of CD8+ T cells in alopecia areata. Treatment given: oral pan-JAK inhibitor, 5-10 mg twice daily. After isolation, RNA underwent reverse transcription to generate cDNA as the sequencing template. This table comes from immunoSEQ multiplex PCR, and its TCRdb copy is limited to in-frame clones, with some not included. Seen here are roughly 280,000 clones, about 60% observed once, and the top ten hold around 0.92%. Here the sequenced sample was CD4+ T cells sorted from blood, taken around week 54, from a patient treated with tofacitinib. The receptors here all came from a human donor with alopecia areata.

The J gene is TRBJ1-5, the V gene TRBV30; D is possibly TRBD1 (6 bases). The germline gives CDR1 GTSNPN, CDR2 SVGIG (reference sequence). The CDR3 spans 16 residues. The V gene lost 2 bases and the J gene lost 2 bases, with 16 bases spanning the gap. In DNA, the CDR3 is TGTGCCTGGAGTCCACGAGGGGGGATAGGCAATCAGCCCCAGCATTTT. As protein: CAWSPRGGIGNQPQHF. The full variable domain, rest sourced from reference TRBV30 and TRBJ1-5, is SQTIHQWPATLVQPVGSPLSLECTVEGTSNPNLYWYRQAAGRGLQLLFYSVGIGQISSEVPQNLSASRPQDRQFILSSKKLLLSDSGFYLCAWSPRGGIGNQPQHFGDGTRLSIL.

The rearrangement joins TRBV15 to TRBJ1-2; D is unresolved. V gave up 5 bases and J gave up 3 bases, with 22 bases separating them. This CDR3 has 17 residues. Germline CDR1 and CDR2: LNHNV and YYDKDF (reference sequence). The CDR3 DNA follows: TGTGCCACCAGCGCCAATGAGGTGGGAAAGCTAGACTATGGCTACACCTTC. This codes for CATSANEVGKLDYGYTF.

In this sample, this clone turned up once. The chain recombines TRBV25-1 with TRBJ1-1; a weak D match, TRBD1 (6 bases). V was cut by 7 bases and J by 5 bases, with 17 bases left in between. This CDR3 has 14 amino acids. Germline-derived CDR1 and CDR2 are MGHDK and SYGVNS. CDR3 protein: CASTRGTGWTEAFF. In DNA, the CDR3 is TGTGCCAGCACCCGGGGTACAGGGTGGACTGAAGCTTTCTTT.

The rearrangement joins TRBV7-2 to TRBJ2-7, with 12 nucleotides matching TRBD2. The CDR3 loop spans 18 amino acids. The V gene's germline CDR1 is SGHTA and CDR2 FQGNSA. V lost 3 bases to trimming and J lost 2 bases; unmatched junction nucleotides: 11. CDR3 bases: TGTGCCAGCAGCTTCGGTGGCCTAGCGGGGGGGCCCCCCTACGAGCAGTACTTC. Translated, it gives CASSFGGLAGGPPYEQYF. The full variable domain, its missing parts supplied by reference TRBV7-2 and TRBJ2-7, is GAGVSQSPSNKVTEKGKDVELRCDPISGHTALYWYRQSLGQGLEFLIYFQGNSAPDKSGLPSDRFSAERTGGSVSTLTIQRTQQEDSAVYLCASSFGGLAGGPPYEQYFGPGTRLTVT.

Points on this clone: Other DNA sequences of this sample code for an identical CDR3. The chain employs TRBV7-2 and TRBJ1-5; no definite D call. The germline V and J ends were trimmed by 3 bases and 2 bases, with 5 bases remaining between them. The CDR3 extends over 13 amino acids. CDR1 is SGHTA, CDR2 FQGNSA, per germline. The CDR3 bases are TGTGCCAGCAGCTTTGGGGGCAATCAGCCCCAGCATTTT. Protein: CASSFGGNQPQHF.

The chain recombines TRBV5-1 with TRBJ2-7; 7 nucleotides match TRBD1. Germline V gene sequence: CDR1 SGHRS, CDR2 YFSETQ. This CDR3 comprises 13 residues. The J segment lost 2 bases and the V segment lost 4 bases, leaving 3 bases of the junction unmatched. The CDR3: CASSAGTAYEQYF. The DNA for the CDR3 is TGCGCCAGCAGCGCCGGGACAGCCTACGAGCAGTACTTC. The variable domain in full, completed from reference TRBV5-1 and TRBJ2-7, reads KAGVTQTPRYLIKTRGQQVTLSCSPISGHRSVSWYQQTPGQGLQFLFEYFSETQRNKGNFPGRFSGRQFSNSRSEMNVSTLELGDSALYLCASSAGTAYEQYFGPGTRLTVT.

The table lists this clone with a few counts. This rearrangement joins TRBV6-6 to TRBJ1-2, with a possible D match to TRBD1 (5 bases). V lost 2 bases, J lost 4 bases, and 8 bases lay in between. The CDR3 has 13 residues. In germline, CDR1 is MNHNY, CDR2 SVGAGI (reference sequence). Here the CDR3 reads CASSYRGLYGYTF. In nucleotides, the CDR3 is TGTGCCAGCAGTTACCGGGGACTCTATGGCTACACCTTC.

In this sample, this clone turned up once. The gene calls are TRBV30 and TRBJ2-5; D is possibly TRBD1 (6 bases). The DNA end is a closer match to TRBJ2-7, so the J assignment may be wrong. CDR1 GTSNPN and CDR2 SVGIG come from the germline V gene (reference sequence). The CDR3 loop spans 13 amino acids. The chain's CDR3 is CAWDRSAVGEQYF. The CDR3 region has the DNA TGTGCCTGGGACAGGTCGGCAGTAGGCGAGCAGTACTTC.

This rearrangement joins TRBV15 to TRBJ2-7; no clear D. The germline V gene encodes CDR1 LNHNV and CDR2 YYDKDF (reference sequence). V was cut by 4 bases and J by 6 bases, with 19 bases left in between. The CDR3 is made up of 15 amino acids. Here the CDR3 DNA reads TGTGCCACCAGCAAAGGTACCGACCCGAACGGCGAGCAGTACTTC. Translated: CATSKGTDPNGEQYF.

The V call is TRBV2, the J call TRBJ2-7; D gene ambiguous. Germline CDR1 reads SNHLY; CDR2 reads FYNNEI. V shed 4 bases and J shed 3 bases, with 13 bases lying between them. The CDR3 sequence is 14 residues long. CDR3 in amino acids: CASSALRRIYEQYF. CDR3 coding DNA: TGTGCCAGCAGTGCTCTCAGGCGGATCTACGAGCAGTACTTC.

This clone was found a few times. The rearrangement links TRBV9 to TRBJ1-1; D unclear. CDR3 length: 13 amino acids. The germline V gene encodes CDR1 SGDLS and CDR2 YYNGEE. V was trimmed by 0 bases and J by 3 bases, leaving 6 bases between them. The CDR3 coding sequence is TGTGCCAGCAGCGTAGTTTCCGACACTGAAGCTTTCTTT. Its translation: CASSVVSDTEAFF.